This T cell receptor (beta chain) was recorded in a study of CD8+ T cells in alopecia areata (dated by TCRdb to the late 2010s). In terms of the full investigation: Treated patients were enrolled in an open-label pilot trial of oral tofacitinib, 5 to 10 mg twice daily, for moderate-to-severe alopecia areata. Tofacitinib was given for 6 to 18 months, followed by 6 months of follow-up off drug to assess delayed response and recurrence. To study T cell clonal expansion in alopecia areata, the researchers applied high-throughput TCRbeta sequencing to both the C3H/HeJ mouse model and human patients. On the human side, TCRbeta sequencing was run on scalp tissue and on sorted CD4+ and CD8+ peripheral blood T cells from healthy controls and from alopecia areata patients with either patchy or totalis/universalis disease. Patients on tofacitinib were biopsied at baseline and after 4 and 24 weeks of treatment, and several of the patients also had a later scalp biopsy. Clonality in the scalp was compared among normal scalp (n=4), patchy alopecia areata scalp (n=8), and alopecia totalis/universalis scalp (n=8). The RNA source kit depended on sample type: the PAXgene miRNA kit for fixed scalp, the miRNeasy kit for PBMCs, and the RNeasy kit for mouse skin. Amplification of TCRbeta CDR3 regions was done by immunoSEQ multiplex PCR using 35 Vbeta forward primers and 13 Jbeta reverse primers.

Concerning this clone itself: Its antigen specificity is not known. The input lacks base qualities; no much larger clone sits a single base away.

Libraries were made using the immunoSEQ multiplex PCR assay. To provide template for TCR sequencing, every sample had RNA extracted and reverse transcribed into cDNA. SuperScript III was used to make first-strand cDNA, primed with a 2:1 mix of oligo-dT and random hexamers. A synthetic immune receptor repertoire was used to measure amplification bias, and any remaining bias was corrected computationally. The authors' pipeline ran thus. Raw reads were preprocessed for error removal, and CDR3 was defined according to IMGT conventions as running from the conserved cysteine to phenylalanine. Clonality was calculated as 1 minus Shannon entropy normalized by log2 of the number of productive unique TCRs. Scalp TCRbeta sequences were cross-referenced with sorted blood CD4 and CD8 repertoires so that the CD4 or CD8 identity of scalp clones could be inferred. This is the immuneACCESS table as TCRdb keeps it, with only in-frame sequences that have V and J called. A part of the clones is gone; compared with another copy, unresolved V genes explain less than half, and the rest is unexplained. The V and J calls and clone size are taken from that table; D and trimming were inferred from the DNA. The sample table shows 110,000 to 150,000 clones, and roughly 62% are seen once. The leading ten clones occupy roughly 6.7% of the sample.

The time point label on this specimen signifies: baseline before oral tofacitinib. From alopecia areata patients, peripheral blood was collected along with lesional scalp punch biopsies. PBMCs were isolated by density centrifugation and stained for CD3, CD4 and CD8, and CD4+ and CD8+ T cells were sorted on a FACSAria. Deletion took 2 bases off V and 3 bases off J, with a span of 10 bases between the germline ends. The CDR1 and CDR2 encoded by the germline V gene are SQVTM and ANQGSEA. The cysteine opens and the phenylalanine closes a CDR3 of 13 amino acids. The kept DNA is CDR3 alone, 39 bases in frame from the first base. The investigation overall reported the following: Compared with normal scalp, lesional scalp, particularly in alopecia totalis/universalis, had higher clonality and more expanded CD8+ clones, which suggests antigenic drive. Scalp TCR repertoire analysis is complicated because resident alphabeta T cells in normal human skin are also sequenced, whereas mouse skin is dominated by gammadelta T cells. Shared TCR sequences between patients were less evident than in mice, which may be partly attributable to HLA diversity in the patient population.

The chain is encoded by TRBV29-1 joined to TRBJ2-5; possibly the D gene is TRBD1, per 5 matching bases. Sequencing used CD4+ T cells sorted from blood, obtained at week 0. The sequence was collected from a human donor with alopecia areata. The nucleotide sequence reads TGCAGCGTTGAACGACAGTTCAAAGAGACCCAGTACTTC. This is translated as CSVERQFKETQYF.